A selection of T cell receptor beta chains follows, all from one sample in a study of cytomegalovirus exposure and HLA in healthy donors. TCRdb keeps only in-frame clones here, not all; method: immunoSEQ multiplex PCR. The sample includes around 80,000 clones, 60% to 80% seen only once; the top ten take approximately 6.5%. Source material: PBMCs. These receptors were taken from a female donor in good health and CMV-seronegative. CDR3s include the opening cysteine and the closing phenylalanine or tryptophan. The order of the fields is CDR3 DNA, CDR3 protein, D gene, J gene, V gene, clone size. D genes are given only for firm matches. A row's size may be missing; if present it is once, few, many or a size class.

CDR3nt: TGTGCCAGCAGTGACCCCGGGCGGGAGCAAGATACGCAGTATTTT; CDR3aa: CASSDPGREQDTQYF; d_gene: TRBD2; j_gene: TRBJ2-3; v_gene: TRBV6-4; abundance: .
CDR3nt: TGTGCCATCAGTTACTCCCCAGGGAACACCATATATTTT; CDR3aa: CAISYSPGNTIYF; d_gene: .; j_gene: TRBJ1-3; v_gene: TRBV10-3; abundance: few
CDR3nt: TGTGCCTGGAGTGTTGGACCGGGGAAGAACACTGAAGCTTTCTTT; CDR3aa: CAWSVGPGKNTEAFF; d_gene: .; j_gene: TRBJ1-1; v_gene: TRBV30; abundance: .
CDR3nt: TGCGCCAGCAGTCTCCCCGGGGGGGAAGATACGCAGTATTTT; CDR3aa: CASSLPGGEDTQYF; d_gene: TRBD2; j_gene: TRBJ2-3; v_gene: TRBV10-1; abundance: .
CDR3nt: TGTGCCACCGCGCCGCCTTTTCAAGAGACCCAGTACTTC; CDR3aa: CATAPPFQETQYF; d_gene: .; j_gene: TRBJ2-5; v_gene: TRBV2; abundance: .
CDR3nt: TGTGCCAGCAGCCCAGGGCGGAACTATGGCTACACCTTC; CDR3aa: CASSPGRNYGYTF; d_gene: .; j_gene: TRBJ1-2; v_gene: TRBV5-6; abundance: few
CDR3nt: TGTGCCAGCAGCCCAGGGGGTGCTAACTATGGCTACACCTTC; CDR3aa: CASSPGGANYGYTF; d_gene: TRBD1; j_gene: TRBJ1-2; v_gene: TRBV5-4; abundance: .
CDR3nt: TGTGCCAGCAAGACAGGGGAGCTGAACACTGAAGCTTTCTTT; CDR3aa: CASKTGELNTEAFF; d_gene: TRBD1; j_gene: TRBJ1-1; v_gene: TRBV28; abundance: few
CDR3nt: TGCGCCAGCCAGGTCGGAATTGCGGGACAGAGCTCCTACGAGCAGTACTTC; CDR3aa: CASQVGIAGQSSYEQYF; d_gene: .; j_gene: TRBJ2-7; v_gene: TRBV5-1; abundance: .
CDR3nt: TGTGCCAGCTCACCACCGGGGACTAGCGGGACCTACGAGCAGTACTTC; CDR3aa: CASSPPGTSGTYEQYF; d_gene: TRBD2; j_gene: TRBJ2-7; v_gene: TRBV18; abundance: few
CDR3nt: TGTGCCAGCAGCCCCGGGACTGGGTTCTACGAGCAGTACTTC; CDR3aa: CASSPGTGFYEQYF; d_gene: .; j_gene: TRBJ2-7; v_gene: TRBV7-9; abundance: .
CDR3nt: TGTGCCAGCAGTTTCCTCAGGGGCGGCACAGATACGCAGTATTTT; CDR3aa: CASSFLRGGTDTQYF; d_gene: .; j_gene: TRBJ2-3; v_gene: TRBV28; abundance: .
CDR3nt: TGTGCCAGCAGTGATTTGGTAGCGGGAGTAAACACCGGGGAGCTGTTTTTT; CDR3aa: CASSDLVAGVNTGELFF; d_gene: TRBD2; j_gene: TRBJ2-2; v_gene: TRBV2; abundance: .
CDR3nt: TGCAGTGCTAAGGGGGCGCAAGGCTACACCTTC; CDR3aa: CSAKGAQGYTF; d_gene: TRBD1; j_gene: TRBJ1-2; v_gene: TRBV20-1; abundance: .
CDR3nt: TGTGCCAGCAGACCGGACAGGGACCAAGAGACCCAGTACTTC; CDR3aa: CASRPDRDQETQYF; d_gene: TRBD1; j_gene: TRBJ2-5; v_gene: TRBV2; abundance: .
CDR3nt: TGTGCCAGTAGTATGGGGGTTAGCGGGATGGGAGAGACCCAGTACTTC; CDR3aa: CASSMGVSGMGETQYF; d_gene: TRBD2; j_gene: TRBJ2-5; v_gene: TRBV19; abundance: .